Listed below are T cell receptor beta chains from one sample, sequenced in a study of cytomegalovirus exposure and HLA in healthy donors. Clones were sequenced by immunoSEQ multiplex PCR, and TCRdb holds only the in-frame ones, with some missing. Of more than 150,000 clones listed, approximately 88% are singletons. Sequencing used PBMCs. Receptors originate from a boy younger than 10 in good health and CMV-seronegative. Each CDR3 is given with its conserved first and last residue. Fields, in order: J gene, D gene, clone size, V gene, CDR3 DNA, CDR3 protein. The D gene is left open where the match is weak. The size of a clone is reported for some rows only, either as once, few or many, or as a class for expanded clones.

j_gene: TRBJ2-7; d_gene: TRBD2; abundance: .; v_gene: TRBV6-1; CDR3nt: TGTGCCAGCAGTGAAGGTCAGGCTAGCGGGAGCAACGAGCAGTACTTC; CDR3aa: CASSEGQASGSNEQYF
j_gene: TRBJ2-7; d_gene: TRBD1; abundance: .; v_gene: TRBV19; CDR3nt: TGTGCCAGTAGTCCACCACAGGGGGCCGGCGATTACGAGCAGTACTTC; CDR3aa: CASSPPQGAGDYEQYF
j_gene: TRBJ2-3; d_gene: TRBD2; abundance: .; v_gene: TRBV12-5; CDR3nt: TGTGCTAGTGGTTCAACAACACTAGCGGGAAACACAGATACGCAGTATTTT; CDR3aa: CASGSTTLAGNTDTQYF
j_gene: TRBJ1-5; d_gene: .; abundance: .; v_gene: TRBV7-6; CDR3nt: TGTGCCAGCAGCTTAGGAGGGTCGCTGAATCAGCCCCAGCATTTT; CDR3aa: CASSLGGSLNQPQHF
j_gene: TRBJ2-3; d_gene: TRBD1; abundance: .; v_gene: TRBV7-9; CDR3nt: TGTGCCAGCCTAGGGAACAGGGGGTTAGATACGCAGTATTTT; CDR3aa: CASLGNRGLDTQYF
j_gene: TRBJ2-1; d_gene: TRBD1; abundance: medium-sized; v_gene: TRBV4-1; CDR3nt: TGCGCCAGCAGCCCGGGACAGGGTAATGAGCAGTTCTTC; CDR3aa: CASSPGQGNEQFF
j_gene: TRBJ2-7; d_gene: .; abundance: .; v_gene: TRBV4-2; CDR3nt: TGTGCCAGCAGCCCCTATAGGGGGCGGGACAGCTCCTTTGAGCAGTACTTC; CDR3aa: CASSPYRGRDSSFEQYF
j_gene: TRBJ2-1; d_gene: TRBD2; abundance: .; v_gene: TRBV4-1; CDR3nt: TGCGCCAGCAGCCAAGAAGTCTCAACCTGGACTAGCGGAGGAGGAGATGAGCAGTTCTTC; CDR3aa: CASSQEVSTWTSGGGDEQFF
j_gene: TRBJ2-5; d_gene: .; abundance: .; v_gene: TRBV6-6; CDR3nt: TGTGCCAGCAGATTACAAGAGACCCAGTACTTC; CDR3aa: CASRLQETQYF
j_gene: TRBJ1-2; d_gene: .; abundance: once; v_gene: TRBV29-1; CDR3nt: TGCAGCGTTGAAGACAGGATGGGTGGCTACACCTTC; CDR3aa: CSVEDRMGGYTF
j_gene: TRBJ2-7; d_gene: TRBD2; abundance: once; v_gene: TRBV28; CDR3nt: TGTGCCAGCAGTTTCCTAGCGGGGGACTACGAGCAGTACTTC; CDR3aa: CASSFLAGDYEQYF
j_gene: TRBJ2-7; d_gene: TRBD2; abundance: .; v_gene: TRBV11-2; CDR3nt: TGTGCCAGCAGCCCAACGTGGACTAGATCCGTCGAGCAGTACTTC; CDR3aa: CASSPTWTRSVEQYF
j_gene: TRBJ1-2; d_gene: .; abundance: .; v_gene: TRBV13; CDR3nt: TGTGCCAGCAGCCCAGGGCCGGGCTATGGCTACACCTTC; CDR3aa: CASSPGPGYGYTF
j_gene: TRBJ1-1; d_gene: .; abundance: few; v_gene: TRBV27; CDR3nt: TGTGCCAGCAGTAAAGGGGGACTAGGGACTGAAGCTTTCTTT; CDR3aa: CASSKGGLGTEAFF
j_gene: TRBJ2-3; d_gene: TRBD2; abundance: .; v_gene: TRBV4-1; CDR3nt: TGCGCCAGCAGCCACCGAACGGGGTTGATAGCGGGGGTGGATACGCAGTATTTT; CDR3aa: CASSHRTGLIAGVDTQYF
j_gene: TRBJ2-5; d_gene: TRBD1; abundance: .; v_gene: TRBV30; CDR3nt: TGTGCCTGGAGTGTAGGAAGGACAGGGGGAAGGGAGACCCAGTACTTC; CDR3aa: CAWSVGRTGGRETQYF
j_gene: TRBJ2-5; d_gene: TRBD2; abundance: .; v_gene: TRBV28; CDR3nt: TGTGCCAGCAGCGGACTAGCGGGAGCCGGTGAGACCCAGTACTTC; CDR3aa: CASSGLAGAGETQYF
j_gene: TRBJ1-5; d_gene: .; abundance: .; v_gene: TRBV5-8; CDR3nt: TGTGCCAGCAGCTTGGGTGAGAATCAGCCCCAGCATTTT; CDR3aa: CASSLGENQPQHF
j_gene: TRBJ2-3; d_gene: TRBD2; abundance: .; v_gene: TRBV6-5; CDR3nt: TGTGCCAGCAGTTATGATCGGGGGGCAGATACGCAGTATTTT; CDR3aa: CASSYDRGADTQYF
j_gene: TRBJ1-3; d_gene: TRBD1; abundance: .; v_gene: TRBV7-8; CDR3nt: TGTGCCAGCAGCCCACACCAGACAGGGTCTGGAAACACCATATATTTT; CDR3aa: CASSPHQTGSGNTIYF
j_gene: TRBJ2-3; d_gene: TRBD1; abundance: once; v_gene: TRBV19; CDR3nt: TGTGCCAGTAGTATAAACAGGGGTTACACAGATACGCAGTATTTT; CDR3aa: CASSINRGYTDTQYF
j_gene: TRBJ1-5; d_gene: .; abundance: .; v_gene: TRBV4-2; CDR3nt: TGTGCCAGCAGCCAAGTACAGGGAGTAAGCAATCAGCCCCAGCATTTT; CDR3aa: CASSQVQGVSNQPQHF